The 32 T cell receptor beta chains presented below share a single source sample, sequenced in a study of cytomegalovirus exposure and HLA in healthy donors. In the PCR, 60 Vbeta and 13 Jbeta primers were used. Sequenced by immunoSEQ multiplex PCR; TCRdb stores in-frame clones only, minus some. The sample has around 55,000 clones, around 79% seen once. Sequencing input: PBMCs. The receptors shown here come from a female donor in good health and CMV-seronegative.

The V gene is TRBV30, the J gene TRBJ1-3, with unresolved D. This CDR3 is built from 12 residues. Per germline, CDR1 GTSNPN and CDR2 SVGIG (reference sequence). The V and J ends lost 1 base and 5 bases respectively, with 6 bases between them. The CDR3 coding sequence is TGTGCCTGGAGTGACTATCGAAACACCATATATTTT. It yields the protein CAWSDYRNTIYF.

The chain recombines TRBV6-5 with TRBJ2-1, with TRBD2 matching 12 bases. Per the germline V gene, CDR1 is MNHEY and CDR2 is SVGAGI. Trimming removed 6 bases from V and 9 bases from J; junction bases left unmatched: 9. This CDR3 spans 15 amino acids. The CDR3 sequence: CASSPTSGSLGEQFF. The CDR3 DNA follows: TGTGCCAGCAGCCCGACTAGCGGGAGTCTCGGTGAGCAGTTCTTC.

The CDR3 sequence: CASSFTMAQEKLFF. In nucleotides, the CDR3 is TGCGCCAGCAGCTTTACAATGGCACAGGAAAAACTGTTTTTT. J is TRBJ1-4 and V is TRBV5-1; the D is unclear. V shed 2 bases and J shed 8 bases, with 13 bases lying between them. Germline V gene sequence: CDR1 SGHRS, CDR2 YFSETQ. The CDR3 covers 14 residues.

This chain joins TRBV27 and TRBJ2-7; the D is unclear. CDR1 and CDR2 from the germline V gene are MNHEY and SMNVEV (reference sequence). Trimming took 5 bases from V and 7 from J, leaving 9 bases between them. This CDR3 has 11 amino acids. The chain's CDR3 is CASSDLREQYF. CDR3 in DNA: TGTGCCAGCAGTGACTTGAGGGAGCAGTACTTC.

This clone was counted a few times. The V call is TRBV7-3, the J call TRBJ2-1, with D perhaps matching TRBD2 (5 bases). Trimming took off 0 bases at V and 8 bases at J, with 11 bases between the two ends. In germline, CDR1 is SGHTA, CDR2 FQGTGA. There are 14 residues in the CDR3. CDR3 protein: CASSLTGSVYEQFF. The DNA of the CDR3 is TGTGCCAGCAGCTTAACGGGTAGCGTATATGAGCAGTTCTTC. Filled out from reference TRBV7-3 and TRBJ2-1, the complete variable domain reads GAGVSQTPSNKVTEKGKYVELRCDPISGHTALYWYRQSLGQGPEFLIYFQGTGAADDSGLPNDRFFAVRPEGSVSTLKIQRTERGDSAVYLCASSLTGSVYEQFFGPGTRLTVL.

This chain links TRBV9 with TRBJ2-5; 11 bases line up with TRBD2. The J call may not be correct, given that the DNA end is closer to TRBJ2-7. Germline CDR1 is SGDLS and CDR2 is YYNGEE. This CDR3 comprises 16 residues. CDR3: CASSVGLAGGNYEQYF. The CDR3 region has the DNA TGTGCCAGCAGCGTCGGGCTAGCGGGGGGAAACTACGAGCAGTACTTC.

The gene calls are TRBV19 and TRBJ1-1, with no clear D. V lost 5 bases to trimming and J lost 0 bases, with 13 bases between them. The germline V gene encodes CDR1 LNHDA and CDR2 SQIVND (reference sequence). The CDR3 is made up of 15 amino acids. CDR3 in amino acids: CASSPSNSMNTEAFF. CDR3 coding DNA: TGTGCCAGTAGTCCTTCGAACAGCATGAACACTGAAGCTTTCTTT.

CDR3 nucleotide sequence: TGTGCCGGCCCGGGACTAGCGGGACGGGGCCACGAGCAGTACTTC. Translated: CAGPGLAGRGHEQYF. The chain has TRBV27 and TRBJ2-7, with 13 nucleotides matching TRBD2. With V trimmed by 11 bases and J by 5 bases, 12 bases remained unmatched. Per germline, CDR1 MNHEY and CDR2 SMNVEV (reference sequence). The CDR3 totals 15 residues.

V gene TRBV5-6 combines with J gene TRBJ2-3, with D tentatively TRBD1 (5 bases). V lost 3 bases and J lost 5, with 13 bases in between. The CDR3 consists of 14 residues. The germline V gene encodes CDR1 SGHDT and CDR2 YYEEEE. CDR3 sequence: CASSSNLQGDTQYF. The CDR3 nucleotides are TGTGCCAGCAGCTCCAACCTCCAGGGAGATACGCAGTATTTT.

The chain links TRBV6-5 to TRBJ1-1, with a possible D match to TRBD1 (5 bases). Per germline, CDR1 MNHEY and CDR2 SVGAGI. The CDR3 covers 12 residues. The V end was cut by 7 bases, the J end by 0 bases, with 6 bases between. CDR3 residues: CASKTVNTEAFF. CDR3 coding DNA: TGTGCCAGCAAGACAGTGAACACTGAAGCTTTCTTT.

The genes are TRBV28 and TRBJ2-3, with TRBD2 matching over 8 bases. Trimming cost V 7 bases and J 1 base; bases outside gene matches: 4. This CDR3 is 14 amino acids long. Looked up from germline, CDR1 is MDHEN and CDR2 is SYDVKM. CDR3 sequence reads: CASIPAGGTDTQYF. CDR3 DNA sequence: TGTGCCAGCATCCCAGCGGGGGGCACAGATACGCAGTATTTT.

This chain joins TRBV2 and TRBJ2-6; D is possibly TRBD2 (6 bases). The V gene's germline CDR1 is SNHLY and CDR2 FYNNEI. The CDR3 is 14 amino acids. Trimming cost V 4 bases and J 3 bases, with 7 bases left between them. The CDR3 sequence is CASSGGDGANVLTF. The CDR3 region has the DNA TGTGCCAGCAGTGGGGGGGATGGGGCCAACGTCCTGACTTTC.

This chain joins TRBV14 and TRBJ2-2; 12 nucleotides match TRBD2. The J segment lost 2 bases and the V segment lost 3 bases, leaving 10 bases of the junction unmatched. The germline V gene encodes CDR1 SGHDN and CDR2 FVKESK. The CDR3 is made up of 19 amino acids. This chain's CDR3 is CASSQLSSGRATNTGELFF. The CDR3 DNA follows: TGTGCCAGCAGCCAGCTGTCTAGCGGGAGGGCAACAAACACCGGGGAGCTGTTTTTT.

J is TRBJ2-7 and V is TRBV28; 7 bases agree with TRBD2. Germline V gene lookup returns CDR1 MDHEN and CDR2 SYDVKM. V gave up 5 bases and J gave up 3 bases; unmatched junction bases: 7. The CDR3 is made up of 14 amino acids. The CDR3 bases are TGTGCCAGCAGTAAAGCGGGGACGAACTACGAGCAGTACTTC. This encodes CASSKAGTNYEQYF.

This chain links TRBV5-1 with TRBJ2-3, with TRBD2 matching 7 bases. V shed 4 bases, J shed 5 bases, and the junction held 16 bases outside the gene matches. Germline CDR1 SGHRS, CDR2 YFSETQ. This CDR3 is built from 17 residues. The DNA of the CDR3 is TGCGCCAGCAGCCTGTCTTCGGGGGGTCCCGCGGTAGATACGCAGTATTTT. Protein product: CASSLSSGGPAVDTQYF.

The CDR3 DNA reads as TGTGCCAGCAGCTTAGGGCCCCTTGGTGACAATCAGCCCCAGCATTTT. Translated, it gives CASSLGPLGDNQPQHF. The J gene is TRBJ1-5, the V gene TRBV7-9; D remains unclear. The CDR3 contains 16 residues. The V and J ends lost 1 base and 3 bases respectively, with 13 bases between them. Germline lookup yields CDR1 SEHNR and CDR2 FQNEAQ (reference sequence).

In its sample, this clone was seen a few times. The chain combines TRBV5-1 with TRBJ2-7; D is ambiguous. The V end was cut by 5 bases, the J end by 0 bases, with 6 bases between. Germline values: CDR1 SGHRS, CDR2 YFSETQ. The CDR3 covers 12 residues. The CDR3 DNA is TGCGCCAGCAGTCTAAGCTCCTACGAGCAGTACTTC. Translating it yields CASSLSSYEQYF.

The rearrangement links TRBV28 to TRBJ2-3, with 10 bases aligning to TRBD2. With 6 bases clipped from V and 2 bases from J, the junction kept 17 bases outside the gene matches. Germline lookup yields CDR1 MDHEN and CDR2 SYDVKM. This CDR3 spans 19 amino acids. CDR3 DNA sequence: TGTGCCAGCAGACGAGCGGGAGGGCCTATCCGGAGTTCCACAGATACGCAGTATTTT. This encodes CASRRAGGPIRSSTDTQYF.

This clone was observed a single time. The chain joins TRBV6-1 to TRBJ1-2; D is uncertain. The CDR3 loop spans 15 amino acids. Germline V gene data show CDR1 as MNHNS and CDR2 as SASEGT. Trimming took off 6 bases at V and 1 base at J, with 15 bases between the two ends. The CDR3 here is CASRRAEEVNYGYTF. Written as DNA, the CDR3 is TGTGCCAGCAGGAGAGCGGAGGAGGTTAACTATGGCTACACCTTC.

V and J are TRBV4-2 and TRBJ1-4; no clear D. The V gene's germline CDR1 is LGHNA and CDR2 YNFKEQ. There are 18 residues in the CDR3. V was trimmed by 0 bases and J by 0 bases, leaving 14 bases between them. CDR3 residues: CASSQEGPGSATNEKLFF. DNA for the CDR3: TGTGCCAGCAGCCAAGAAGGTCCGGGAAGTGCAACTAATGAAAAACTGTTTTTT.

The V call is TRBV6-5, the J call TRBJ1-5, with D tentatively TRBD1 (5 bases). Germline-derived CDR1 and CDR2 are MNHEY and SVGAGI. The V and J ends lost 5 bases and 7 bases respectively, with 12 bases between them. The CDR3 runs to 13 residues. The CDR3 here is CASSTQGGQPQHF. CDR3 nucleotides: TGTGCCAGCAGTACCCAGGGAGGGCAGCCCCAGCATTTT.

V usage is TRBV30 and J usage is TRBJ1-6; D gene ambiguous. The V and J ends lost 3 bases and 9 bases respectively, with 15 bases between them. The CDR3 loop spans 14 amino acids. Germline V lookup: CDR1 GTSNPN, CDR2 SVGIG (reference sequence). The CDR3, as DNA: TGTGCCTGGAGAACCAGGACGGGAGTTTCACCCCTCCACTTT. Amino acids: CAWRTRTGVSPLHF.

The chain couples TRBV18 to TRBJ2-1; no clear D. CDR3 length: 13 amino acids. V was trimmed by 0 bases and J by 5 bases, leaving 5 bases between them. CDR1 and CDR2 from the germline V gene are KGHSH and LQKENI. The CDR3, as DNA: TGTGCCAGCTCACCACCGGTAGACAATGAGCAGTTCTTC. It encodes CASSPPVDNEQFF.

The DNA of the CDR3 is TGTGCCATCAGTGACGTCTTAGATACGCAGTATTTT. Its protein is CAISDVLDTQYF. The rearrangement links TRBV10-3 to TRBJ2-3; D not resolved. CDR3 length equals 12 residues. V was pared by 3 bases and J by 5 bases, with 6 bases between. Per the germline V gene, CDR1 is ENHRY and CDR2 is SYGVKD.

The genes are TRBV28 and TRBJ2-7; 8 bases align to TRBD1. CDR1 is MDHEN, CDR2 SYDVKM, per germline. CDR3 length: 15 residues. V shed 6 bases, J shed 6 bases, and the junction held 13 bases outside the gene matches. The CDR3, as DNA: TGTGCCAGCAGGTCCCAGGGGGCCGGCCTCTCCGAGCAGTACTTC. Residues: CASRSQGAGLSEQYF.

This chain connects TRBV19 to TRBJ1-5, with D tentatively TRBD1 (6 bases). Germline V gene data show CDR1 as LNHDA and CDR2 as SQIVND (reference sequence). The CDR3 extends over 14 amino acids. V was shortened by 3 bases and J by 5 bases, with 11 bases between the two germline ends. CDR3: CASSISGGDQPQHF. DNA for the CDR3: TGTGCCAGTAGTATTAGCGGGGGCGATCAGCCCCAGCATTTT.

The chain links TRBV9 to TRBJ1-5; TRBD1 might be the D (6 bases). V was cut by 3 bases and J by 4 bases, with 14 bases left in between. Germline V gene lookup returns CDR1 SGDLS and CDR2 YYNGEE. This CDR3 comprises 15 residues. This CDR3 is CASSAGTLGNQPQHF. Here the CDR3 DNA reads TGTGCCAGCAGCGCCGGGACACTCGGGAATCAGCCCCAGCATTTT.

The chain uses TRBV5-1 and TRBJ2-2; TRBD2 aligns across 8 bases. The germline V gene encodes CDR1 SGHRS and CDR2 YFSETQ. With 6 bases clipped from V and 3 bases from J, the junction kept 7 bases outside the gene matches. The CDR3 has 15 amino acids. The CDR3 sequence is CASTPGLGHTGELFF. CDR3 DNA sequence: TGCGCCAGCACCCCGGGACTAGGGCACACCGGGGAGCTGTTTTTT. Variable domain in full (rest from reference TRBV5-1 and TRBJ2-2): KAGVTQTPRYLIKTRGQQVTLSCSPISGHRSVSWYQQTPGQGLQFLFEYFSETQRNKGNFPGRFSGRQFSNSRSEMNVSTLELGDSALYLCASTPGLGHTGELFFGEGSRLTVL.

The chain joins TRBV18 to TRBJ1-1; D is unresolved. From germline, CDR1 is KGHSH and CDR2 LQKENI. V gave up 4 bases and J gave up 3 bases, with 9 bases separating them. There are 13 residues in the CDR3. The DNA for the CDR3 is TGTGCCAGCTCACTGATGGAGTACACTGAAGCTTTCTTT. Residues: CASSLMEYTEAFF.

This clone was counted a single time. This sequence joins TRBV6-5 and TRBJ1-1, with 9 positions matching TRBD1. The CDR3 has 15 amino acids. Unmatched junction bases numbered 8, after V lost 5 bases and J lost 4 bases. The V gene's germline CDR1 is MNHEY and CDR2 SVGAGI. CDR3 DNA: TGTGCCAGCAGTACAGGGGGCCTCGGGAGCACTGAAGCTTTCTTT. The encoded protein is CASSTGGLGSTEAFF.

The chain is built from TRBV5-6 and TRBJ2-1; D ambiguous. Germline V gives CDR1 SGHDT, CDR2 YYEEEE. This CDR3 has 11 residues. V was cut by 4 bases and J by 8 bases, with 7 bases left in between. This CDR3 reads CASSLAYEQFF. CDR3 sequence (DNA): TGTGCCAGCAGCCTGGCTTATGAGCAGTTCTTC.

The chain has TRBV19 and TRBJ1-1; D is uncertain. The CDR3 runs 15 residues. V lost 5 bases to trimming and J lost 1 base, with 14 bases between them. The germline gives CDR1 LNHDA, CDR2 SQIVND (reference sequence). Here the CDR3 DNA reads TGTGCCAGTAGTCCAAGGACTCTGGGGAACACTGAAGCTTTCTTT. It specifies CASSPRTLGNTEAFF. The full variable domain, rest sourced from reference TRBV19 and TRBJ1-1, is DGGITQSPKYLFRKEGQNVTLSCEQNLNHDAMYWYRQDPGQGLRLIYYSQIVNDFQKGDIAEGYSVSREKKESFPLTVTSAQKNPTAFYLCASSPRTLGNTEAFFGQGTRLTVV.